This TCR beta chain appears in the sequencing data of a study of neoadjuvant nivolumab and ipilimumab in lung cancer. Measured with immunoSEQ multiplex PCR; TCRdb has only the in-frame clones, and not every one. The sample has 4,500 to 5,000 clones, over 60% seen once. This CDR3 is 14 amino acids long. Trimming took 0 bases from V and 5 from J, leaving 10 bases between them. The germline CDR1 and CDR2 sequences are MGHRA and YSYEKL. The sequence was collected from an adult with non-small cell lung cancer. Some clones in this sample may be carry-over from other donors' samples. The chain has TRBV4-1 and TRBJ2-5; a possible D gene is TRBD2 (6 bases). The sample here was normal lung tissue adjacent to the tumor, taken after neoadjuvant nivolumab, alone or with ipilimumab, at or shortly before surgery. The CDR3 DNA sequence: TGCGCCAGCAGCCAAGATAGCGGACACGAGACCCAGTACTTC. Encoded protein: CASSQDSGHETQYF.